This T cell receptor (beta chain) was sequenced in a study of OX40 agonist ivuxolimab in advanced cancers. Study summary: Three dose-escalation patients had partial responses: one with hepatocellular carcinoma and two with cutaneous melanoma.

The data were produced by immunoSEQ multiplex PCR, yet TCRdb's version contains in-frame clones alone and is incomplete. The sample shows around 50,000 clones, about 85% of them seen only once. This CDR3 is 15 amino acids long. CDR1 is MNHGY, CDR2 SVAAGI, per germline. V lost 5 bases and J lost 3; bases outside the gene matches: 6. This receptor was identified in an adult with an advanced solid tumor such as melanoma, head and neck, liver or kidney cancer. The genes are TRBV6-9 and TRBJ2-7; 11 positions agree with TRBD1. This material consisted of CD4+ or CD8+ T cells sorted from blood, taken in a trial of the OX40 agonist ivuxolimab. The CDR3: CASSDYGTGGYEQYV. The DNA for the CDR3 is TGTGCCAGCAGTGACTACGGGACAGGGGGCTACGAGCAGTACGTC.